This T cell receptor beta chain derives from a study of blood T cell repertoires in COVID-19. This clone was recorded once. Libraries were prepared by immunoSEQ multiplex PCR; TCRdb keeps only in-frame clonotypes and omits some of them. The sample consists of 190,000 or so clones, more than 70% of them appearing once. CDR1 and CDR2 (germline): MDHEN, SYDVKM. The CDR3 has 14 residues. Trimming shortened V by 1 base and J by 1 base, and 5 bases separated the two germline ends. This study enrolled people aged about 18 to 90 from about two dozen US geographic areas. Assignment of participants to cohorts was predicated upon participant-reported clinical history.

The sequence was collected from a woman aged 18-29 years who had recovered from COVID-19. The sample taken for sequencing was PBMCs or T cells enriched from blood (not recorded which). The rearrangement links TRBV28 to TRBJ1-5; unclear D gene. Written as DNA, the CDR3 is TGTGCCAGCAGTTTATCCTTGAGCAATCAGCCCCAGCATTTT. Protein sequence: CASSLSLSNQPQHF.